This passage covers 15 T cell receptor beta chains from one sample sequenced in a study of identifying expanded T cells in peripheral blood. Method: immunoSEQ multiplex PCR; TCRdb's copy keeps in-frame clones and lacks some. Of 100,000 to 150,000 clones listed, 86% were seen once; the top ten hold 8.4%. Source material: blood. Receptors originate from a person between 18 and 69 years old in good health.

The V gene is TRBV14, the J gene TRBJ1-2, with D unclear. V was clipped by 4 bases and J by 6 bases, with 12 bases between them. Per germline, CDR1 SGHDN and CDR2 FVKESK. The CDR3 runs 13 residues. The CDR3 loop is CASSLMYRDGYTF. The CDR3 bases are TGTGCCAGCAGCCTGATGTATCGGGATGGCTACACCTTC.

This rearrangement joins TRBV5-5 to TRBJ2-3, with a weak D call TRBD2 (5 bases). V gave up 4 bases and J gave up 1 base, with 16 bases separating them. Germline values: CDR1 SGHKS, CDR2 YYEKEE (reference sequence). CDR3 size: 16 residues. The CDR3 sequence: CASSETAGPRTDTQYF. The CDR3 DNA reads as TGTGCCAGCAGCGAGACGGCGGGTCCCCGCACAGATACGCAGTATTTT.

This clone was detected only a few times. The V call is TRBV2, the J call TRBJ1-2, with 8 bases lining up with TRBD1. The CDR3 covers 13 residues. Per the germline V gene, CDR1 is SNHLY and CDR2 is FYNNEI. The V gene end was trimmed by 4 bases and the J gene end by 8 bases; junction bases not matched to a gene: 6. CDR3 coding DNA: TGTGCCAGCAGTGGACAGGGGACGGAAGGCTACACCTTC. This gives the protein CASSGQGTEGYTF. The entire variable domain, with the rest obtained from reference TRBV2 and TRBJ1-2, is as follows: EPEVTQTPSHQVTQMGQEVILRCVPISNHLYFYWYRQILGQKVEFLVSFYNNEISEKSEIFDDQFSVERPDGSNFTLKIRSTKLEDSAMYFCASSGQGTEGYTFGSGTRLTVV.

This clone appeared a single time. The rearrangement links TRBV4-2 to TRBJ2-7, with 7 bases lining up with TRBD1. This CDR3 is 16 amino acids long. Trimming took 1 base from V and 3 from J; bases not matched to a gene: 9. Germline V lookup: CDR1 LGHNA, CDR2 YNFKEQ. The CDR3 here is CASSQALTGVIYEQYF. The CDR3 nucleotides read TGTGCCAGCAGCCAAGCATTAACAGGGGTGATCTACGAGCAGTACTTC.

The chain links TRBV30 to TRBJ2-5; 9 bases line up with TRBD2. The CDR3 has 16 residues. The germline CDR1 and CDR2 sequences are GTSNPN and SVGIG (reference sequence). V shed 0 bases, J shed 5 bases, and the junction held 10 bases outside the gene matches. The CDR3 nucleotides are TGTGCCTGGAGTGTTGGGCTAGCGGGGTTGGGGGAGACCCAGTACTTC. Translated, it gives CAWSVGLAGLGETQYF. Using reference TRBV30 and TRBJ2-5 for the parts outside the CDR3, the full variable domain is SQTIHQWPATLVQPVGSPLSLECTVEGTSNPNLYWYRQAAGRGLQLLFYSVGIGQISSEVPQNLSASRPQDRQFILSSKKLLLSDSGFYLCAWSVGLAGLGETQYFGPGTRLLVL.

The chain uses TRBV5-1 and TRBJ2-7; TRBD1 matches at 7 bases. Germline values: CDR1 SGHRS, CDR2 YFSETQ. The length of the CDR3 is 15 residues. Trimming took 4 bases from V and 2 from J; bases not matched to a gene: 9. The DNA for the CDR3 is TGCGCCAGCAGCCTATGGACAGGATTAACCTACGAGCAGTACTTC. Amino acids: CASSLWTGLTYEQYF.

CDR3 in DNA: TGTGCCAGCAGCTCCCCCGAGCGGGGGGCCGTCGACGAGCAGTACTTC. Amino acid sequence: CASSSPERGAVDEQYF. The chain employs TRBV7-9 and TRBJ2-7, with 9 bases matching TRBD2. Germline V gene data show CDR1 as SEHNR and CDR2 as FQNEAQ (reference sequence). After removal of 4 bases from V and 5 bases from J, the junction contained 12 bases not matched to a gene. The CDR3 is made up of 16 amino acids.

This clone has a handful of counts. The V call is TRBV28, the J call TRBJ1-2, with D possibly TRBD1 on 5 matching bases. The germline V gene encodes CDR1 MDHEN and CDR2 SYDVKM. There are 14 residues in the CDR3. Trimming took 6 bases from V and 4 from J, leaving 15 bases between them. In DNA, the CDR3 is TGTGCCAGCAGGGCCCCCAGGGAGCCCTATGGCTACACCTTC. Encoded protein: CASRAPREPYGYTF.

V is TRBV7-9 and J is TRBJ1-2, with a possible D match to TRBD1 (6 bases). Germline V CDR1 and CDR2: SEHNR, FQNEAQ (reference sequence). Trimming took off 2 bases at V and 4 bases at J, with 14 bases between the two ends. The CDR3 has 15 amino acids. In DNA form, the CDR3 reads TGTGCCAGCAGCTTAAGTGGGGGCTCGGTCTATGGCTACACCTTC. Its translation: CASSLSGGSVYGYTF.

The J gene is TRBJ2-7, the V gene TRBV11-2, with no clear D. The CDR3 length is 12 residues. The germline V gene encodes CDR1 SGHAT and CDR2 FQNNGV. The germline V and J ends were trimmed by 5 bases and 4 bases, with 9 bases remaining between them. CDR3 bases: TGTGCCAGCAGCCACAATCAATACGAGCAGTACTTC. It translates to CASSHNQYEQYF.

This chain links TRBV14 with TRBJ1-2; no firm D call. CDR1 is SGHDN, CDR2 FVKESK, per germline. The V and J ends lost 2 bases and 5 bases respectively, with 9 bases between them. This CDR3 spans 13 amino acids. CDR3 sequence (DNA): TGTGCCAGCAGCCAATTGGGGTCTTATGGCTACACCTTC. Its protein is CASSQLGSYGYTF.

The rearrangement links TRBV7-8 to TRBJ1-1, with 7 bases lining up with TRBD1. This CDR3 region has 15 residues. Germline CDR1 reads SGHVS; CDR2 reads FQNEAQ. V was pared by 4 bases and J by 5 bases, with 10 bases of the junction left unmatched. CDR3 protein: CASSYGISGGTEAFF. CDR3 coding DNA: TGTGCCAGCAGCTACGGTATCTCAGGGGGAACTGAAGCTTTCTTT.

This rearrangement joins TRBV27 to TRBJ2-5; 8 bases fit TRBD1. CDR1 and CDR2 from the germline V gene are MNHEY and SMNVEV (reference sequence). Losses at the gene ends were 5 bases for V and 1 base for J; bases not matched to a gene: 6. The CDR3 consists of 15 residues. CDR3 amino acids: CASSGLTGGQETQYF. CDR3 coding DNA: TGTGCCAGCAGTGGGTTAACAGGGGGCCAAGAGACCCAGTACTTC.

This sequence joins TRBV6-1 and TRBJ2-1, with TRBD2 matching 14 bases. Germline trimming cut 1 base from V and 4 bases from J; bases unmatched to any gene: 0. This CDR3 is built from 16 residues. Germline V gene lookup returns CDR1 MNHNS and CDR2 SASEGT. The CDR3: CASSEGLAGGYNEQFF. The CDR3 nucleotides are TGTGCCAGCAGTGAAGGACTAGCGGGAGGGTACAATGAGCAGTTCTTC.

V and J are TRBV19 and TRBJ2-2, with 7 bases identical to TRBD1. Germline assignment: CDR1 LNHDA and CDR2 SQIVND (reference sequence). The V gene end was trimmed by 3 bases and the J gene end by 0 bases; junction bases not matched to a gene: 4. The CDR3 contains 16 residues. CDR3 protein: CASSIRQGANTGELFF. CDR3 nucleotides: TGTGCCAGTAGTATTAGGCAGGGGGCGAACACCGGGGAGCTGTTTTTT.